The 11 T cell receptor beta chains below were found in one sample sequenced in a study of blood T cells in healthy people across ages. Primers used in a second PCR of about 7 to 12 cycles were a sample-barcoded 5' primer and a J-beta primer mix. TCRdb analysed the 5' RACE reads with MiXCR anew, one entry per CDR3 protein. The data contain under 850,000 distinct CDR3 sequences, roughly 40% of them singletons. The sequencing sample was made of blood. Every receptor here comes from a man aged 18-30 years in good health.

To note about this clonotype: Just one base apart from a much larger clone, this may be a read error. The chain carries TRBV7-2 and TRBJ2-5, with 7 bases fitting TRBD2. Unmatched junction bases numbered 15, after V lost 3 bases and J lost 2 bases. Germline V gene data show CDR1 as SGHTA and CDR2 as FQGNSA. The CDR3 runs to 18 residues. DNA of the CDR3: TGTGCCAGCAGCTTTAGACGCCTCGGACTAGTGGGACAAGAGACCCAGTACTTC. Translating gives CASSFRRLGLVGQETQYF.

This clonotype was detected once. V is TRBV2 and J is TRBJ2-5; 7 positions match TRBD1. J lost 4 bases, V lost 6 bases, and 2 bases had no gene match. From germline, CDR1 is SNHLY and CDR2 FYNNEI. This CDR3 region has 12 residues. CDR3 loop: CASRQGTETQYF. The CDR3 DNA sequence: TGTGCCAGCAGACAGGGGACAGAGACCCAGTACTTC.

The chain has TRBV12-3 or TRBV12-4 and TRBJ2-1; D may be TRBD1 or TRBD2 (5 bases each). Trimming cost V 3 bases and J 12 bases, with 12 bases left between them. The CDR3 is made up of 12 amino acids. CDR3 sequence reads: CASSLGAGRQFF. DNA for the CDR3: TGTGCCAGCAGTTTGGGAGCAGGGAGGCAGTTCTTC.

The sample holds a few counts of this clonotype. The chain is built from TRBV5-1 and TRBJ2-7, with TRBD1 identical over 7 bases. The trim removed 5 bases at V and 5 bases at J, leaving 10 bases unmatched. This CDR3 region has 14 residues. Germline V gene data show CDR1 as SGHRS and CDR2 as YFSETQ. The CDR3 bases are TGCGCCAGCAGTACCGGACAGGTCACGGACGAGCAGTACTTC. Protein sequence: CASSTGQVTDEQYF.

The CDR3 DNA sequence: TGTGCCAGCAGCTCGGTTTATAGCAATCAGCCCCAGCATTTT. Translated, it gives CASSSVYSNQPQHF. The chain couples TRBV5-6 to TRBJ1-5; unclear D gene. V dropped 3 bases and J dropped 0 bases, with 7 bases sitting between them. Per the germline V gene, CDR1 is SGHDT and CDR2 is YYEEEE. The CDR3 is 14 residues long. Combining the CDR3 with reference TRBV5-6 and TRBJ1-5 gives the whole variable domain DAGVTQSPTHLIKTRGQQVTLRCSPKSGHDTVSWYQQALGQGPQFIFQYYEEEERQRGNFPDRFSGHQFPNYSSELNVNALLLGDSALYLCASSSVYSNQPQHFGDGTRLSIL.

The CDR3 loop reads CASSQGAITDTQYF. The CDR3 DNA reads TGTGCCAGCAGCCAAGGAGCGATCACAGATACGCAGTATTTT. The J gene is TRBJ2-3, the V gene TRBV4-2; no clear D. Trimming removed 1 base from V and 2 bases from J, with 7 bases in between. The CDR3 spans 14 residues. CDR1 and CDR2 (germline): LGHNA, YNFKEQ.

CDR3 region: CASSYPGTEGETQYF. CDR3 nucleotides: TGTGCCAGCAGTTACCCCGGGACAGAGGGAGAGACCCAGTACTTC. J is TRBJ2-5 and V is TRBV12-3 or TRBV12-4, with 7 bases fitting TRBD1. This CDR3 is 15 amino acids long. With 4 bases clipped from V and 4 bases from J, the junction kept 9 bases outside the gene matches.

The genes are TRBV10-3 and TRBJ1-6; D is possibly TRBD1 (5 bases). V lost 6 bases, J lost 6 bases, and 12 bases lay in between. CDR3 length: 14 amino acids. Germline V gene lookup returns CDR1 ENHRY and CDR2 SYGVKD. The DNA of the CDR3 is TGTGCCATCAGGGAGGGGACCGGTAATTCACCCCTCCACTTT. Its protein is CAIREGTGNSPLHF.

The rearrangement joins TRBV20-1 to TRBJ2-3; 10 bases agree with TRBD2. Trimming cost V 0 bases and J 1 base; bases outside gene matches: 10. Germline V gene sequence: CDR1 DFQATT, CDR2 SNEGSKA (reference sequence). The length of the CDR3 is 18 residues. The CDR3 sequence is CSARDVAAGGTGTDTQYF. The DNA of the CDR3 is TGCAGTGCTAGAGATGTTGCAGCGGGGGGGACCGGCACAGATACGCAGTATTTT.

This clonotype occurred a few times. The CDR3 DNA is TGCGCCAGCAGCAGGACAGGGGAAGACTACAATGAGCAGTTCTTC. This codes for CASSRTGEDYNEQFF. This chain connects TRBV5-1 to TRBJ2-1, with 9 bases matching TRBD1. Germline V gene data show CDR1 as SGHRS and CDR2 as YFSETQ. This CDR3 has 15 amino acids. Trimming took 4 bases from V and 3 from J; bases not matched to a gene: 5.

J is TRBJ2-7 and V is TRBV4-3; 8 bases align to TRBD2. The CDR3 runs 18 residues. V lost 4 bases to trimming and J lost 7 bases; unmatched junction nucleotides: 21. Looked up from germline, CDR1 is LGHNA and CDR2 is YSLEER. The CDR3 region is CASSPESLRGGIYNEQYF. The DNA of the CDR3 is TGCGCCAGCAGCCCTGAATCCCTTCGCGGGGGGATTTACAATGAGCAGTACTTC.